The 27 T cell receptor beta chains given below trace back to one sample, sequenced in a study of cytomegalovirus exposure and HLA in healthy donors. The PCR ran on 60 Vbeta and 13 Jbeta primers. Data came from immunoSEQ multiplex PCR; TCRdb stores just in-frame clones and leaves some out. Of around 95,000 clones listed, roughly four fifths were seen once; the top ten hold less than 4%. Sequenced: PBMCs. The receptors come from a man aged 25-45 years in good health and CMV-seropositive.

This clone was seen only once. This rearrangement joins TRBV10-3 to TRBJ1-3, with 9 nucleotides matching TRBD1. The CDR3 has 13 amino acids. V gave up 9 bases and J gave up 2 bases; unmatched junction bases: 2. From germline, CDR1 is ENHRY and CDR2 SYGVKD. The CDR3 here is CAIQGATGNTIYF. The CDR3, as DNA: TGTGCCATACAGGGGGCAACTGGAAACACCATATATTTT.

The chain joins TRBV18 to TRBJ1-1; TRBD1 might be the D (6 bases). Trimming left V 4 bases short and J 7 bases short, with 16 bases between. The CDR3 runs to 14 residues. CDR1 is KGHSH and CDR2 is LQKENI in the germline V gene. The CDR3 sequence is CASSLKGGAGEAFF. The DNA for the CDR3 is TGTGCCAGCTCACTGAAAGGGGGAGCCGGTGAAGCTTTCTTT.

The sample holds a few counts of this clone. V gene TRBV28 combines with J gene TRBJ2-7, with a weak D call TRBD2 (5 bases). The CDR3 contains 14 residues. Germline V lookup: CDR1 MDHEN, CDR2 SYDVKM. V was pared by 6 bases and J by 4 bases, with 16 bases between. This chain's CDR3 is CASRWAEAIYEQYF. The CDR3 DNA is TGTGCCAGCAGGTGGGCGGAGGCCATATACGAGCAGTACTTC.

This clone showed up just a few times. This chain joins TRBV28 and TRBJ1-1, with D maybe TRBD1 (5 bases). The germline V gene has CDR1 MDHEN and CDR2 SYDVKM. Trimming took off 3 bases at V and 4 bases at J, with 15 bases between the two ends. The CDR3 is 15 residues long. The CDR3 region has the DNA TGTGCCAGCAGTTTGCCGTGGGGGGAGAGCACTGAAGCTTTCTTT. It specifies CASSLPWGESTEAFF.

The chain has TRBV27 and TRBJ1-6; 7 bases map to TRBD1. Germline V gene data show CDR1 as MNHEY and CDR2 as SMNVEV (reference sequence). The CDR3 spans 15 residues. Unmatched junction bases numbered 4, after V lost 3 bases and J lost 5 bases. CDR3 bases: TGTGCCAGCAGTTTTTCCGGGACAGATAATTCACCCCTCCACTTT. Translating it yields CASSFSGTDNSPLHF.

This chain joins TRBV2 and TRBJ2-2, with D perhaps TRBD2 (6 bases). V lost 9 bases, J lost 6 bases, and 20 bases lay in between. This CDR3 contains 15 residues. Per germline, CDR1 SNHLY and CDR2 FYNNEI. CDR3 residues: CASGVTGTLPGELFF. In DNA form, the CDR3 reads TGTGCCAGTGGCGTTACCGGGACTCTCCCCGGGGAGCTGTTTTTT.

V is TRBV5-1 and J is TRBJ1-1; 7 nucleotides align to TRBD1. The CDR3 contains 14 residues. After removal of 6 bases from V and 2 bases from J, the junction contained 7 bases not matched to a gene. CDR1 is SGHRS and CDR2 is YFSETQ in the germline V gene. The CDR3 sequence is CASNPTGLNTEAFF. In DNA form, the CDR3 reads TGCGCCAGCAACCCGACAGGGCTTAACACTGAAGCTTTCTTT.

The gene calls are TRBV9 and TRBJ1-2; the D is unclear. CDR3 length: 12 residues. Germline loops: CDR1 SGDLS, CDR2 YYNGEE. Deletions cut 0 bases from V and 6 bases from J, with 6 bases between. The CDR3 DNA is TGTGCCAGCAGCGTAGCTACCGATGGCTACACCTTC. Translation gives CASSVATDGYTF.

The J gene is TRBJ1-1, the V gene TRBV7-9, with TRBD1 as a possible D gene (5 bases). This CDR3 is built from 14 residues. The germline gives CDR1 SEHNR, CDR2 FQNEAQ (reference sequence). Trimming shortened V by 6 bases and J by 2 bases, and 13 bases separated the two germline ends. The CDR3 reads CASRIGHFNTEAFF. The CDR3 bases are TGTGCCAGCAGGATAGGACACTTCAACACTGAAGCTTTCTTT.

This chain links TRBV29-1 with TRBJ2-2; no clear D. The CDR3 consists of 14 residues. V gave up 0 bases and J gave up 1 base, with 6 bases separating them. The germline gives CDR1 SQVTM, CDR2 ANQGSEA. Here the CDR3 reads CSVEDRLNTGELFF. The CDR3 DNA reads as TGCAGCGTTGAAGATCGACTGAACACCGGGGAGCTGTTTTTT.

J is TRBJ1-3 and V is TRBV5-1, with D hard to call. CDR1 and CDR2 (germline): SGHRS, YFSETQ. The CDR3 contains 16 residues. The V end was cut by 0 bases, the J end by 0 bases, with 10 bases between. CDR3 nucleotide sequence: TGCGCCAGCAGCTTGGCCGGGTCTGGCTCTGGAAACACCATATATTTT. Translation: CASSLAGSGSGNTIYF.

V gene TRBV10-3 combines with J gene TRBJ2-1, with 13 nucleotides matching TRBD2. The junction had 5 bases not matched to a gene; V was cut back by 4 bases and J by 8 bases. The germline V gene has CDR1 ENHRY and CDR2 SYGVKD. The CDR3 totals 15 residues. The CDR3 region has the DNA TGTGCCATCAGTGGGGGGACTAGCGGGAAGGATGAGCAGTTCTTC. Residues: CAISGGTSGKDEQFF.

V and J are TRBV9 and TRBJ1-2; TRBD1 matches 10 bases. The CDR3 has 14 residues. The V and J ends lost 3 bases and 6 bases, in that order; junction bases with no gene match: 5. Germline V gene lookup returns CDR1 SGDLS and CDR2 YYNGEE. For the CDR3, the DNA is TGTGCCAGCAGCGAGACAGGGGGCGGCCATGGCTACACCTTC. Its translation is CASSETGGGHGYTF.

The gene calls are TRBV5-1 and TRBJ2-1; the match to TRBD2 covers 8 bases. Germline CDR1 SGHRS, CDR2 YFSETQ. J gave up 4 bases and V 0 bases, and 0 bases lay outside the gene matches. There are 14 residues in the CDR3. The DNA of the CDR3 is TGCGCCAGCAGCTTGGTAGCGGGGTACAATGAGCAGTTCTTC. It is translated as CASSLVAGYNEQFF.

This chain joins TRBV10-3 and TRBJ2-7; D is perhaps TRBD1 (6 bases). Germline loops: CDR1 ENHRY, CDR2 SYGVKD. V lost 7 bases, J lost 7 bases, and 20 bases lay in between. This CDR3 contains 14 residues. The CDR3 loop reads CAIKASGGFEEQYF. Written as DNA, the CDR3 is TGTGCCATCAAGGCAAGTGGGGGCTTCGAGGAGCAGTACTTC.

This clone appeared a single time. The rearrangement joins TRBV5-4 to TRBJ2-5; the match to TRBD2 covers 15 bases. V dropped 1 base and J dropped 4; count of bases not matched to a gene: 5. Germline CDR1 reads SGHNT; CDR2 reads YYREEE (reference sequence). The CDR3 contains 17 residues. The CDR3 sequence is CASSLSRGLAGGETQYF. In nucleotides, the CDR3 is TGTGCCAGCAGCTTGTCGAGGGGACTAGCGGGAGGAGAGACCCAGTACTTC.

The rearrangement links TRBV28 to TRBJ1-3, with no clear D. The CDR3 extends over 15 amino acids. V dropped 3 bases and J dropped 0 bases, with 9 bases sitting between them. Germline V gives CDR1 MDHEN, CDR2 SYDVKM. The CDR3 region has the DNA TGTGCCAGCAGTTTTCGGGAACTCTCTGGAAACACCATATATTTT. Translated, it gives CASSFRELSGNTIYF. The full variable domain, in which reference TRBV28 and TRBJ1-3 provide the parts outside the CDR3, is DVKVTQSSRYLVKRTGEKVFLECVQDMDHENMFWYRQDPGLGLRLIYFSYDVKMKEKGDIPEGYSVSREKKERFSLILESASTNQTSMYLCASSFRELSGNTIYFGEGSWLTVV.

The CDR3 nucleotides are TGTGCCAGCAGATCTATAGGGTCGTGGGACAGGGAAAGTTCAGGAAACACCATATATTTT. It is translated as CASRSIGSWDRESSGNTIYF. The chain combines TRBV28 with TRBJ1-3, with 9 bases matching TRBD1. The junction had 22 bases not matched to a gene; V was cut back by 6 bases and J by 4 bases. CDR1 and CDR2 from the germline V gene are MDHEN and SYDVKM. The CDR3 covers 20 residues.

The chain recombines TRBV25-1 with TRBJ2-1; 10 nucleotides agree with TRBD2. Germline CDR1 and CDR2: MGHDK and SYGVNS. The CDR3 spans 14 residues. Losses at the gene ends were 3 bases for V and 7 bases for J; bases not matched to a gene: 3. The chain's CDR3 is CASSDSGRGNEQFF. CDR3 coding DNA: TGTGCCAGCAGTGACAGCGGGAGGGGAAATGAGCAGTTCTTC. The complete variable domain, with remaining parts taken from reference TRBV25-1 and TRBJ2-1, reads EADIYQTPRYLVIGTGKKITLECSQTMGHDKMYWYQQDPGMELHLIHYSYGVNSTEKGDLSSESTVSRIRTEHFPLTLESARPSHTSQYLCASSDSGRGNEQFFGPGTRLTVL.

CDR3 nucleotides: TGTGCCTGGGACAGGGGCTTCCAAGAGACCCAGTACTTC. Translating it yields CAWDRGFQETQYF. This sequence joins TRBV30 and TRBJ2-5; 8 positions match TRBD1. Looked up from germline, CDR1 is GTSNPN and CDR2 is SVGIG (reference sequence). The CDR3 is 13 residues long. V shed 5 bases and J 1 base; nucleotides not matched to a gene: 3. The variable domain in full, with the rest retrieved from reference TRBV30 and TRBJ2-5, is SQTIHQWPATLVQPVGSPLSLECTVEGTSNPNLYWYRQAAGRGLQLLFYSVGIGQISSEVPQNLSASRPQDRQFILSSKKLLLSDSGFYLCAWDRGFQETQYFGPGTRLLVL.

The count of this clone is one. This chain joins TRBV7-2 and TRBJ2-5; 7 bases agree with TRBD2. V trimming: 4 bases; J trimming: 0 bases; junction bases outside the gene matches: 5. The germline V gene encodes CDR1 SGHTA and CDR2 FQGNSA. The CDR3 extends over 15 amino acids. The CDR3 region has the DNA TGTGCCAGCAGCTCGGGGGGAGGGTACCAAGAGACCCAGTACTTC. Encoded protein: CASSSGGGYQETQYF. The entire variable domain, with the rest obtained from reference TRBV7-2 and TRBJ2-5, is as follows: GAGVSQSPSNKVTEKGKDVELRCDPISGHTALYWYRQSLGQGLEFLIYFQGNSAPDKSGLPSDRFSAERTGGSVSTLTIQRTQQEDSAVYLCASSSGGGYQETQYFGPGTRLLVL.

This clone was picked up one time. The V call is TRBV19, the J call TRBJ1-5, with D tentatively TRBD1 (5 bases). The CDR3 runs to 15 residues. Germline V CDR1 and CDR2: LNHDA, SQIVND (reference sequence). V was pared by 1 base and J by 5 bases, with 12 bases between. CDR3 in amino acids: CASSIVSQGYQPQHF. The CDR3 coding sequence is TGTGCCAGTAGTATAGTCTCCCAGGGATATCAGCCCCAGCATTTT.

The chain combines TRBV5-6 with TRBJ2-7; 10 nucleotides agree with TRBD1. Germline CDR1 and CDR2: SGHDT and YYEEEE. J gave up 6 bases and V 0 bases, and 3 bases lay outside the gene matches. The CDR3 covers 14 residues. CDR3 sequence reads: CASSLGDRGREQYF. Here the CDR3 DNA reads TGTGCCAGCAGCTTGGGGGACAGGGGTCGCGAGCAGTACTTC.

The rearrangement links TRBV7-2 to TRBJ1-2, with 9 bases matching TRBD1. CDR1 and CDR2 (germline): SGHTA, FQGNSA. Trimming cost V 8 bases and J 6 bases; bases outside gene matches: 16. The CDR3 has 16 residues. CDR3 region: CASGWVPGQGRNGYTF. DNA of the CDR3: TGTGCCAGCGGTTGGGTTCCCGGACAGGGGAGGAATGGCTACACCTTC.

The table lists this clone with a few counts. J is TRBJ2-1 and V is TRBV7-9; 11 bases map to TRBD2. The CDR3 sequence is 16 residues long. Trimming removed 2 bases from V and 3 bases from J; junction bases left unmatched: 3. Germline assignment: CDR1 SEHNR and CDR2 FQNEAQ (reference sequence). The CDR3 loop is CASSLMGLADYNEQFF. For the CDR3, the DNA is TGTGCCAGCAGCTTAATGGGACTAGCGGACTACAATGAGCAGTTCTTC.

The rearrangement uses TRBV5-4 and TRBJ2-2; unclear D gene. The CDR3 sequence is 12 residues long. Germline lookup yields CDR1 SGHNT and CDR2 YYREEE (reference sequence). The V end lost 4 bases, the J end lost 1 base, and 2 bases lay between the germline ends. The CDR3 DNA follows: TGTGCCAGCAGCCTGAACACCGGGGAGCTGTTTTTT. Its protein is CASSLNTGELFF. Full variable domain (outside the CDR3, taken from reference TRBV5-4 and TRBJ2-2): ETGVTQSPTHLIKTRGQQVTLRCSSQSGHNTVSWYQQALGQGPQFIFQYYREEENGRGNFPPRFSGLQFPNYSSELNVNALELDDSALYLCASSLNTGELFFGEGSRLTVL.

To note about this clone: The junction departs from the called germline gene at one end, perhaps through a read error. V and J are TRBV18 and TRBJ2-3; D is perhaps TRBD1 (6 bases). Germline V gives CDR1 KGHSH, CDR2 LQKENI. The CDR3 is 18 amino acids. In DNA, the CDR3 is TGTGCCAGCTCACCATTAGCCGGGACACCCCATGGCACGGATACGCAGTATTTT. This codes for CASSPLAGTPHGTDTQYF.